This entry describes one TCR beta chain. Its antigen is not identified. These data originate in a study of T cell responses to AZD1222 COVID-19 vaccine. The method was immunoSEQ multiplex PCR; TCRdb's version includes in-frame clones alone and lacks a portion of them. The table lists tens of thousands of clones, over 75% of them singletons. The CDR3 extends over 15 amino acids. Per germline, CDR1 LNHDA and CDR2 SQIVND (reference sequence). The trim removed 3 bases at V and 0 bases at J, leaving 0 bases unmatched. Whole-study results and caveats: Donors were chiefly white British, with a greater number of females, and clonal diversity was perhaps underestimated. The repertoires were collected only after the peak T cell response.

Sequenced here: peripheral blood, sampled on day 0 of AZD1222 vaccination. The V gene is TRBV19, the J gene TRBJ2-2, with 8 bases fitting TRBD2. The TCR sequence derives from an adult in good health. CDR3 sequence: CASSISGANTGELFF. As DNA, the CDR3 is TGTGCCAGTAGTATTAGCGGGGCGAACACCGGGGAGCTGTTTTTT.